The 19 T cell receptor beta chains reported below all come from one sample, sequenced in a study of T-cell memory formation after mild COVID-19. TCRdb re-called the 5' RACE reads through MiXCR, storing one row per CDR3 protein. The data contain around 80,000 distinct CDR3 sequences, approximately 15% of them singletons. The sequencing sample was made of PBMCs or a T cell subset sorted from them (not recorded which). All receptors derive from an adult woman who had mild COVID-19 (a few samples of this study predate the infection). Cell type and time point are not known.

Details on this clonotype: One end of the junction fails to match germline, which may point to a read error. The rearrangement uses TRBV7-9 and TRBJ1-2; D not resolved. This CDR3 is 12 amino acids long. Germline CDR1 reads SEHNR; CDR2 reads FQNEAQ (reference sequence). The CDR3 is CASSLARNSPVF. CDR3 nucleotide sequence: TGTGCCAGCAGCTTAGCGAGAAATTCTCCAGTGTTC.

This clonotype was detected many times. The V and J genes are TRBV24-1 and TRBJ2-1; 9 nucleotides align to TRBD1. V trimming: 2 bases; J trimming: 7 bases; junction bases outside the gene matches: 8. The CDR3 loop spans 16 amino acids. Germline V gene data show CDR1 as KGHDR and CDR2 as SFDVKD. The DNA of the CDR3 is TGTGCCACCAGTGATTCGACAGGGGGTGGTTGGAATGAGCAGTTCTTC. Amino acids: CATSDSTGGGWNEQFF.

This chain joins TRBV29-1 and TRBJ2-7; D is possibly TRBD2 (5 bases). Germline V gives CDR1 SQVTM, CDR2 ANQGSEA. Deletions cut 4 bases from V and 3 bases from J, with 13 bases between. CDR3 length: 13 residues. CDR3 DNA sequence: TGCAGCGTTGGAGGCGGGCAAGGCTACGAGCAGTACTTC. Its protein is CSVGGGQGYEQYF.

The table lists this clonotype with a few counts. The genes are TRBV5-1 and TRBJ2-2, with TRBD2 matching 9 bases. V shed 1 base, J shed 7 bases, and the junction held 8 bases outside the gene matches. CDR3 size: 16 residues. Germline CDR1 reads SGHRS; CDR2 reads YFSETQ. The CDR3 coding sequence is TGCGCCAGCAGCTTGCGGTCTAGCGGGGAATACGGGGAGCTGTTTTTT. Residues: CASSLRSSGEYGELFF.

A few counts support this clonotype. V gene TRBV2 combines with J gene TRBJ2-1, with 10 bases matching TRBD1. Trimming removed 8 bases from V and 8 bases from J; junction bases left unmatched: 6. This CDR3 spans 13 amino acids. Germline assignment: CDR1 SNHLY and CDR2 FYNNEI. CDR3 amino acids: CASRDRGIDEQFF. CDR3 coding DNA: TGTGCCAGCCGGGACAGGGGTATCGATGAGCAGTTCTTC.

This clonotype was detected only a few times. V is TRBV11-2 and J is TRBJ1-2; 8 nucleotides line up with TRBD1. This CDR3 is 17 amino acids long. Germline CDR1 is SGHAT and CDR2 is FQNNGV. The junction had 15 bases not matched to a gene; V was cut back by 5 bases and J by 4 bases. The CDR3 sequence is CASSHGQGGVEGYGYTF. The CDR3 bases are TGTGCCAGCAGCCACGGACAGGGAGGGGTTGAGGGCTATGGCTACACCTTC.

J is TRBJ2-2 and V is TRBV7-6; the D call may be TRBD1 or TRBD2 (5 bases each). CDR3 length: 18 amino acids. The V gene's germline CDR1 is SGHVS and CDR2 FNYEAQ. Trimming removed 3 bases from V and 4 bases from J, with 21 bases in between. In DNA, the CDR3 is TGTGCCAGCAGCTTTCCCGGGGTGGGGACGGCGGGCACCGGGGAGCTGTTTTTT. This sequence encodes CASSFPGVGTAGTGELFF. The whole variable domain, filled in from reference TRBV7-6 and TRBJ2-2, reads GAGVSQSPRYKVTKRGQDVALRCDPISGHVSLYWYRQALGQGPEFLTYFNYEAQQDKSGLPNDRFSAERPEGSISTLTIQRTEQRDSAMYRCASSFPGVGTAGTGELFFGEGSRLTVL.

This clonotype was observed a few times. The V gene is TRBV5-1, the J gene TRBJ2-7, with TRBD1 matching 8 bases. Trimming removed 0 bases from V and 3 bases from J; junction bases left unmatched: 5. The CDR3 extends over 15 amino acids. CDR1 is SGHRS, CDR2 YFSETQ, per germline. The CDR3 coding sequence is TGCGCCAGCAGCTTGGGTGGACAGGGCCACTACGAGCAGTACGTC. Its protein is CASSLGGQGHYEQYV.

This clonotype was recorded only once. J is TRBJ2-3 and V is TRBV5-5; no firm D call. This CDR3 has 12 amino acids. The V end was cut by 5 bases, the J end by 4 bases, with 8 bases between. Germline V gene sequence: CDR1 SGHKS, CDR2 YYEKEE (reference sequence). CDR3 in DNA: TGTGCCAGCAGTCCGTACGCAGATACGCAGTATTTT. This sequence encodes CASSPYADTQYF.

This clonotype was observed a handful of times. V gene TRBV12-3 or TRBV12-4 combines with J gene TRBJ2-5; TRBD2 matches 13 bases. V lost 6 bases to trimming and J lost 5 bases; unmatched junction nucleotides: 6. There are 15 residues in the CDR3. CDR3 residues: CASSHPTSGRETQYF. The CDR3 nucleotides are TGTGCCAGCAGCCACCCGACTAGCGGGAGGGAGACCCAGTACTTC.

In this sample, this clonotype turned up a few times. This chain links TRBV4-1 with TRBJ2-7, with D tentatively TRBD1 (7 bases). Per the germline V gene, CDR1 is MGHRA and CDR2 is YSYEKL. The CDR3 runs 14 residues. V lost 1 base and J 3 bases, leaving 10 bases between the germline ends. DNA for the CDR3: TGCGCCAGCAGCCAAGGACAGGGACTCTACGAGCAGTACTTC. It is translated as CASSQGQGLYEQYF.

The rearrangement joins TRBV18 to TRBJ2-1, with TRBD2 matching over 13 bases. In germline, CDR1 is KGHSH, CDR2 LQKENI. This CDR3 is built from 18 residues. J lost 7 bases, V lost 6 bases, and 15 bases had no gene match. For the CDR3, the DNA is TGTGCCAGCTCCCAACATCCGCGACTAGCGGGAGGTATAAATGAGCAGTTCTTC. This translates into CASSQHPRLAGGINEQFF.

The chain combines TRBV7-9 with TRBJ2-7; no clear D gene. Germline-derived CDR1 and CDR2 are SEHNR and FQNEAQ (reference sequence). Trimming took 5 bases from V and 3 from J, leaving 8 bases between them. This CDR3 contains 12 residues. CDR3 sequence (DNA): TGTGCCAGCAGCGGGTTGGTCTACGAGCAGTACTTC. Translating gives CASSGLVYEQYF.

The chain employs TRBV29-1 and TRBJ2-7; D possibly corresponds to TRBD1 (6 bases). The CDR3 consists of 17 residues. Trimming took 1 base from V and 3 from J, leaving 22 bases between them. Germline-derived CDR1 and CDR2 are SQVTM and ANQGSEA. The CDR3 DNA sequence: TGCAGCGTTGAAGGGGGCGAGGGAGACAGGACCCACTACGAGCAGTACTTC. Residues: CSVEGGEGDRTHYEQYF.

This clonotype was seen more than once but under ten times. The chain uses TRBV7-6 and TRBJ2-7; 7 nucleotides match TRBD2. The germline V gene has CDR1 SGHVS and CDR2 FNYEAQ. The CDR3 sequence is 14 residues long. V lost 1 base and J lost 7; bases outside the gene matches: 7. This chain's CDR3 is CASSLERDGWEQYF. The CDR3 region has the DNA TGTGCCAGCAGCTTAGAGCGGGACGGTTGGGAGCAGTACTTC.

The gene calls are TRBV4-1 and TRBJ2-1; D not certain. This CDR3 is 15 amino acids long. Trimming pared 6 bases from V and 8 bases from J, leaving 20 bases between. Germline lookup yields CDR1 MGHRA and CDR2 YSYEKL. In DNA form, the CDR3 reads TGCGCCAGCAGTCATGCCGCGTCCCTAGTCGATGAGCAGTTCTTC. Its translation: CASSHAASLVDEQFF.

In this sample, this clonotype turned up a few times. The chain carries TRBV11-2 and TRBJ1-1; 7 bases fit TRBD1. The CDR3 loop spans 18 amino acids. CDR1 SGHAT and CDR2 FQNNGV come from the germline V gene. Trimming took 0 bases from V and 3 from J; bases not matched to a gene: 13. In DNA, the CDR3 is TGTGCCAGCAGCTTAGATCCCCGAAAGACAGGGTTAGACACTGAAGCTTTCTTT. This translates into CASSLDPRKTGLDTEAFF.

This chain's CDR3 is CASSFGGGAYYEQYF. The CDR3 coding sequence is TGTGCCAGCAGTTTCGGCGGGGGGGCGTACTACGAGCAGTACTTC. The chain employs TRBV27 and TRBJ2-7; TRBD2 matches at 9 bases. Germline V lookup: CDR1 MNHEY, CDR2 SMNVEV (reference sequence). With 3 bases clipped from V and 3 bases from J, the junction kept 6 bases outside the gene matches. The CDR3 is 15 amino acids.

J is TRBJ2-2 and V is TRBV12-3 or TRBV12-4; D might be TRBD1 (5 bases). Trimming stripped 5 bases from V and 5 bases from J, with 15 bases between. This CDR3 is 15 amino acids long. CDR3 nucleotide sequence: TGTGCCAGCAGTCCCCCTCAGGGTTGGACCGGGGAGCTGTTTTTT. This gives the protein CASSPPQGWTGELFF.